The 6 T cell receptor beta chains given below trace back to one sample, sequenced in a study of regulatory T cells in long-lasting Graves disease. Construction of the TCR beta libraries employed iRepertoire HTBI primers in conjunction with Arm-PCR of CDR3 regions. Each CDR3 protein gets one entry after TCRdb re-called the multiplex PCR reads with MiXCR. The repertoire includes roughly 300,000 distinct CDR3 sequences, 20% to 25% of them detected once, and 56% sits in the top ten. The sample's time point: persistent/refractory GD, antithyroid drugs over 5 years with positive TRAb. The TCR library was prepared using RNA isolated from PBMCs. Sequences were derived from peripheral blood mononuclear cells (PBMCs), sampled when the disease was refractory, from a patient treated with antithyroid drugs. Receptors were obtained from a female donor with Graves disease.

In its sample, this clonotype was seen many times. The chain carries TRBV28 and TRBJ1-1; D remains ambiguous. The V end lost 5 bases, the J end lost 7 bases, and 14 bases lay between the germline ends. Per the germline V gene, CDR1 is MDHEN and CDR2 is SYDVKM. The CDR3 has 13 residues. The CDR3 reads CASSREEFGEAFF. The CDR3 DNA reads TGTGCCAGCAGTCGAGAGGAGTTCGGTGAAGCTTTCTTT.

This clonotype was detected ten times or more. The chain is built from TRBV2 and TRBJ2-5; 7 nucleotides agree with TRBD1. V trimming: 6 bases; J trimming: 3 bases; junction bases outside the gene matches: 4. CDR1 and CDR2 (germline): SNHLY, FYNNEI. CDR3 length: 13 amino acids. CDR3: CASSADREETQYF. CDR3 DNA: TGTGCCAGCAGCGCCGACAGGGAAGAGACCCAGTACTTC. Together with reference TRBV2 and TRBJ2-5, the CDR3 gives the full variable domain: EPEVTQTPSHQVTQMGQEVILRCVPISNHLYFYWYRQILGQKVEFLVSFYNNEISEKSEIFDDQFSVERPDGSNFTLKIRSTKLEDSAMYFCASSADREETQYFGPGTRLLVL.

This clonotype has a handful of counts. The rearrangement links TRBV27 to TRBJ2-7; D may be TRBD1 (6 bases). Germline CDR1 is MNHEY and CDR2 is SMNVEV (reference sequence). This CDR3 contains 14 residues. V was cut by 5 bases and J by 2 bases, with 13 bases left in between. This CDR3 reads CASSLNRVTYEQYF. CDR3 bases: TGTGCCAGCAGTCTTAACAGGGTGACCTACGAGCAGTACTTC.

This rearrangement joins TRBV28 to TRBJ2-5, with 8 positions matching TRBD2. The CDR3 consists of 15 residues. Germline trimming cut 5 bases from V and 1 base from J; bases unmatched to any gene: 6. The V gene's germline CDR1 is MDHEN and CDR2 SYDVKM. The CDR3 DNA reads TGTGCCAGCAGTCTCTTCGGGGGGGCCCAAGAGACCCAGTACTTC. Its protein is CASSLFGGAQETQYF.

The chain carries TRBV11-2 and TRBJ2-2, with 7 bases identical to TRBD2. The germline CDR1 and CDR2 sequences are SGHAT and FQNNGV. This CDR3 region has 15 residues. V was pared by 3 bases and J by 6 bases, with 7 bases of the junction left unmatched. For the CDR3, the DNA is TGTGCCAGCAGCTTTGATGGACGGGGGGCCGGGGAGCTGTTTTTT. Translation gives CASSFDGRGAGELFF.

This clonotype has more than one count but fewer than ten. The V gene is TRBV20-1, the J gene TRBJ1-2; maybe TRBD1 (5 bases). In germline, CDR1 is DFQATT, CDR2 SNEGSKA (reference sequence). This CDR3 has 14 amino acids. V dropped 0 bases and J dropped 7 bases, with 15 bases sitting between them. CDR3 sequence reads: CSARDEGSSGGYTF. In DNA form, the CDR3 reads TGCAGTGCTAGAGATGAGGGGAGCAGCGGTGGCTACACCTTC.